This entry lists 24 T cell receptor beta chains sequenced from one sample in a study of blood T cell repertoires in COVID-19. TCRdb keeps only in-frame clones here, not all; method: immunoSEQ multiplex PCR. The sample shows 150,000 or so clones, roughly 78% of them seen only once. Source material: PBMCs or T cells enriched from blood (not recorded which). The receptors derive from a woman between 50 and 59 years old who had recovered from COVID-19.

J is TRBJ2-5 and V is TRBV4-1, with D perhaps TRBD1 (6 bases). The CDR3 covers 14 residues. Per the germline V gene, CDR1 is MGHRA and CDR2 is YSYEKL. The V gene lost 3 bases and the J gene lost 8 bases, with 16 bases spanning the gap. CDR3 sequence (DNA): TGCGCCAGCAGCCAGACGGACAGCGGCCTTACCCAGTACTTC. Encoded protein: CASSQTDSGLTQYF.

This clone was detected only a few times. The chain recombines TRBV5-6 with TRBJ2-7, with TRBD1 identical over 9 bases. The CDR3 totals 19 residues. Germline-derived CDR1 and CDR2 are SGHDT and YYEEEE. J gave up 3 bases and V 4 bases, and 20 bases lay outside the gene matches. The CDR3 sequence is CASSRNRDRESSFVYEQYF. In nucleotides, the CDR3 is TGTGCCAGCAGCCGGAACCGGGACAGGGAGTCTAGTTTCGTCTACGAGCAGTACTTC.

This clone is a singleton in its sample. J is TRBJ2-1 and V is TRBV19; 8 bases line up with TRBD1. Looked up from germline, CDR1 is LNHDA and CDR2 is SQIVND (reference sequence). The V and J ends lost 7 bases and 5 bases, in that order; junction bases with no gene match: 4. The CDR3 is 13 residues long. CDR3 amino acids: CASTKQGDNEQFF. CDR3 DNA sequence: TGTGCCAGTACCAAACAGGGGGACAATGAGCAGTTCTTC. The complete variable domain, with remaining parts taken from reference TRBV19 and TRBJ2-1, reads DGGITQSPKYLFRKEGQNVTLSCEQNLNHDAMYWYRQDPGQGLRLIYYSQIVNDFQKGDIAEGYSVSREKKESFPLTVTSAQKNPTAFYLCASTKQGDNEQFFGPGTRLTVL.

V usage is TRBV10-3 and J usage is TRBJ2-7; TRBD1 is a possible D gene (6 bases). The CDR3 consists of 14 residues. Trimming took 2 bases from V and 3 from J, leaving 11 bases between them. Germline values: CDR1 ENHRY, CDR2 SYGVKD. The DNA of the CDR3 is TGTGCCATCAGTGAGGCAGGGGAAAACTACGAGCAGTACGTC. It codes for CAISEAGENYEQYV.

The rearrangement joins TRBV11-2 to TRBJ1-6, with D possibly being TRBD1 (5 bases). Germline V gene sequence: CDR1 SGHAT, CDR2 FQNNGV. Trimming removed 8 bases at V and 5 bases at J, with 16 bases between. The CDR3 consists of 15 residues. The CDR3 sequence: CASLGGVGNNSPLHF. CDR3 in DNA: TGTGCCAGCCTTGGGGGGGTGGGCAATAATTCACCCCTCCACTTT. Full variable domain (remainder filled in from reference TRBV11-2 and TRBJ1-6): EAGVAQSPRYKIIEKRQSVAFWCNPISGHATLYWYQQILGQGPKLLIQFQNNGVVDDSQLPKDRFSAERLKGVDSTLKIQPAKLEDSAVYLCASLGGVGNNSPLHFGNGTRLTVT.

V is TRBV5-6 and J is TRBJ2-6; tentative D call: TRBD1 (5 bases). The CDR3 length is 16 residues. Trimming shortened V by 3 bases and J by 2 bases, and 12 bases separated the two germline ends. CDR1 and CDR2 (germline): SGHDT, YYEEEE. As DNA, the CDR3 is TGTGCCAGCAGCTGGGTCTCAGGGACTGGGGCCAACGTCCTGACTTTC. Amino acids: CASSWVSGTGANVLTF.

V and J are TRBV11-2 and TRBJ1-1; D is possibly TRBD1 (5 bases). Germline values: CDR1 SGHAT, CDR2 FQNNGV. The CDR3 is 12 amino acids. The germline V and J ends were trimmed by 4 bases and 6 bases, with 9 bases remaining between them. The CDR3 nucleotides are TGTGCCAGCAGCTCCACAGGCTCTGAAGCTTTCTTT. Translated, it gives CASSSTGSEAFF.

This clone was counted between two and nine times. The chain links TRBV7-9 to TRBJ1-2; tentatively, D is TRBD1 (5 bases). CDR1 SEHNR and CDR2 FQNEAQ come from the germline V gene (reference sequence). Trimming removed 6 bases at V and 2 bases at J, with 13 bases between. This CDR3 has 14 amino acids. The chain's CDR3 is CASSEAGGNYGYTF. CDR3 bases: TGTGCCAGCAGTGAAGCGGGGGGGAACTATGGCTACACCTTC.

The chain is built from TRBV5-1 and TRBJ1-1; possible D gene TRBD1, 5 bases. Germline lookup yields CDR1 SGHRS and CDR2 YFSETQ. With 6 bases removed from V and 0 bases from J, the gap between germline ends came to 15 bases. CDR3 length equals 15 residues. This CDR3 is CASKLLGGMNTEAFF. The DNA for the CDR3 is TGCGCCAGCAAGCTCCTGGGGGGAATGAACACTGAAGCTTTCTTT.

This chain connects TRBV29-1 to TRBJ2-3; D may be TRBD1 (5 bases). The germline gives CDR1 SQVTM, CDR2 ANQGSEA. Trimming took 4 bases from V and 0 from J, leaving 8 bases between them. The CDR3 spans 13 residues. The CDR3 DNA reads TGCAGCGTTGTAAAGGGGAGCACAGATACGCAGTATTTT. Encoded protein: CSVVKGSTDTQYF.

CDR3 residues: CAISESRARGAYNEQFF. In DNA form, the CDR3 reads TGTGCCATCAGTGAGTCGAGAGCCAGGGGGGCCTACAATGAGCAGTTCTTC. The chain carries TRBV10-3 and TRBJ2-1; a weak D match, TRBD1 (7 bases). Germline assignment: CDR1 ENHRY and CDR2 SYGVKD. The CDR3 length is 17 residues. Trimming pared 0 bases from V and 2 bases from J, leaving 14 bases between.

This rearrangement joins TRBV24-1 to TRBJ1-2, with 8 bases fitting TRBD1. Germline lookup yields CDR1 KGHDR and CDR2 SFDVKD. With 5 bases clipped from V and 4 bases from J, the junction kept 11 bases outside the gene matches. This CDR3 contains 16 residues. CDR3 protein: CATSAPLTGEVYGYTF. In nucleotides, the CDR3 is TGTGCCACCAGTGCCCCTTTGACAGGGGAGGTCTATGGCTACACCTTC.

In its sample, this clone was seen a few times. The chain uses TRBV11-2 and TRBJ1-1; 7 nucleotides align to TRBD1. J was trimmed by 1 base and V by 5 bases; bases with no gene match: 10. Germline V gene data show CDR1 as SGHAT and CDR2 as FQNNGV. This CDR3 has 16 residues. The CDR3 sequence: CASSPSVNRGNTEAFF. The CDR3 DNA reads TGTGCCAGCAGCCCTAGTGTGAACAGGGGGAACACTGAAGCTTTCTTT.

The sample holds a few counts of this clone. J is TRBJ2-4 and V is TRBV7-9; 8 bases agree with TRBD2. J lost 2 bases, V lost 5 bases, and 11 bases had no gene match. Germline assignment: CDR1 SEHNR and CDR2 FQNEAQ (reference sequence). The CDR3 contains 17 residues. The CDR3 region is CASSAPFGGGPKNIQYF. DNA of the CDR3: TGTGCCAGCAGCGCCCCGTTCGGCGGGGGGCCCAAAAACATTCAGTACTTC.

V is TRBV19 and J is TRBJ1-1; D not resolved. Germline CDR1 and CDR2: LNHDA and SQIVND (reference sequence). The CDR3 has 15 residues. The ends were cut back, 1 base at V and 1 base at J, with 10 bases in the middle. The CDR3 DNA sequence: TGTGCCAGTAGTATAGTAAACAGCCCGAACACTGAAGCTTTCTTT. Protein sequence: CASSIVNSPNTEAFF.

This clone turned up a few times. The J gene is TRBJ2-2, the V gene TRBV18, with TRBD1 matching 9 bases. The CDR3 covers 16 residues. The germline CDR1 and CDR2 sequences are KGHSH and LQKENI. V lost 4 bases, J lost 3 bases, and 6 bases stayed unmatched. The CDR3 spells CASSRRQGVDTGELFF. CDR3 nucleotides: TGTGCCAGCTCACGACGACAGGGGGTGGACACCGGGGAGCTGTTTTTT.

This chain links TRBV9 with TRBJ1-3; weak D call: TRBD1 (6 bases). The ends were cut back, 2 bases at V and 3 bases at J, with 9 bases in the middle. The CDR3 contains 14 residues. CDR1 and CDR2 (germline): SGDLS, YYNGEE. In DNA form, the CDR3 reads TGTGCCAGCAGCGTTAGGGGGAATGGAAACACCATATATTTT. Translation: CASSVRGNGNTIYF.

The V gene is TRBV29-1, the J gene TRBJ1-5; a weak D match, TRBD1 (6 bases). This CDR3 has 13 residues. Germline values: CDR1 SQVTM, CDR2 ANQGSEA. Trimming stripped 7 bases from V and 3 bases from J, with 13 bases between. CDR3 amino acids: CSASRGSNQPQHF. The CDR3 DNA is TGCAGCGCCTCGAGGGGGTCCAATCAGCCCCAGCATTTT. Together with reference TRBV29-1 and TRBJ1-5, the CDR3 gives the full variable domain: SAVISQKPSRDICQRGTSLTIQCQVDSQVTMMFWYRQQPGQSLTLIATANQGSEATYESGFVIDKFPISRPNLTFSTLTVSNMSPEDSSIYLCSASRGSNQPQHFGDGTRLSIL.

This clone was counted a single time. The chain employs TRBV14 and TRBJ2-3, with D possibly matching TRBD1 (6 bases). Trimming stripped 1 base from V and 6 bases from J, with 11 bases between. Germline V gene lookup returns CDR1 SGHDN and CDR2 FVKESK. This CDR3 has 14 residues. For the CDR3, the DNA is TGTGCCAGCAGCCAAGTCAGGGGTGTTGATACGCAGTATTTT. It translates to CASSQVRGVDTQYF.

This sequence joins TRBV27 and TRBJ2-5; D possibly corresponds to TRBD2 (5 bases). V lost 5 bases, J lost 2 bases, and 15 bases lay in between. Germline CDR1 reads MNHEY; CDR2 reads SMNVEV (reference sequence). This CDR3 is 15 amino acids long. The CDR3 region has the DNA TGTGCCAGCAGTACCCGCTTCCCGGGGCAAGAGACCCAGTACTTC. Encoded protein: CASSTRFPGQETQYF.

This clone showed up just once. V and J are TRBV12-3 or TRBV12-4 and TRBJ2-7, with 7 positions matching TRBD1. Trimming removed 6 bases from V and 4 bases from J; junction bases left unmatched: 6. The CDR3 covers 13 residues. The CDR3 sequence is CASSPTGEYEQYF. In nucleotides, the CDR3 is TGTGCCAGCAGCCCCACAGGGGAGTACGAGCAGTACTTC.

The rearrangement links TRBV7-2 to TRBJ1-3, with 7 bases identical to TRBD1. The CDR3 has 17 residues. CDR1 SGHTA and CDR2 FQGNSA come from the germline V gene. V trimming: 0 bases; J trimming: 0 bases; junction bases outside the gene matches: 5. In nucleotides, the CDR3 is TGTGCCAGCAGCTTAGCCCTCCAGGGGGTCTCTGGAAACACCATATATTTT. It yields the protein CASSLALQGVSGNTIYF.

This clone has just one count. Relative to the germline gene, one junction end is altered; a read error may explain this. The genes are TRBV10-2 and TRBJ2-5; the match to TRBD2 covers 8 bases. Germline CDR1 and CDR2: WSHSY and SAAADI. The CDR3 has 14 amino acids. CDR3 nucleotide sequence: TGCGCCAGCTGTGACGGGGGGGGGCAAGAGACCCAGTACTTC. Translating it yields CASCDGGGQETQYF.

The chain links TRBV6-5 to TRBJ1-2, with 7 positions matching TRBD1. The germline V gene encodes CDR1 MNHEY and CDR2 SVGAGI. The CDR3 is 11 residues long. V was pared by 10 bases and J by 2 bases, with 1 base of the junction left unmatched. The CDR3 nucleotides are TGTGCCACACAGGGGAACTATGGCTACACCTTC. Translation gives CATQGNYGYTF.